This TCR beta chain was obtained from a study of OX40 agonist ivuxolimab in advanced cancers. At the level of the whole study: Ivuxolimab was a fully human IgG2 agonistic monoclonal antibody targeting the costimulatory receptor OX40 (CD134). Intravenous ivuxolimab was administered to patients every 2 weeks at six dose levels: 0.01, 0.1, 0.3, 1.5, 3 and 10 mg/kg. Of the approximately 54 dose-escalation patients, hepatocellular carcinoma was present in around 20, melanoma in approximately 15, renal cell carcinoma in 9 and head and neck cancer in 9. A male proportion of 75% to 85% and a mean age of about 60 years, ranging from 23 to 79, were recorded for the dose-escalation cohort. Prior anti-PD-1, anti-PD-L1 or anti-CTLA-4 therapy was permitted, and 40% to 50% of dose-escalation patients had received checkpoint inhibitors. Partial responses occurred in three dose-escalation patients: two with cutaneous melanoma and one with hepatocellular carcinoma. Peripheral TCRbeta sequencing was intended to test whether TCR sequence diversity was altered and clonal T-cell expansion was caused by ivuxolimab. The monotherapy dose-escalation portion (N of about 52 patients) of the phase I ivuxolimab trial is reported in the paper. Beyond this particular receptor, the publication reports: Low levels of normalized T-cell clonal expansion were also seen in some nonresponding patients. The antigen specificity of the peripheral T cells that underwent clonal expansion was not determined. At doses from 0.1 to 3.0 mg/kg, clonal expansion was seen in both CD4+ and CD8+ blood T cells between baseline and week 6. After ivuxolimab, more expanded clones were found on average in CD8+ T cells than in CD4+ T cells. Partial responders in the 0.1-3.0 mg/kg groups had among the lowest normalized peripheral clonal expansion, especially among CD8+ T cells.

Patients with autoimmune disease history or receiving systemic immunosuppression were excluded from the trial. In every dose cohort, peripheral blood was drawn for TCR sequencing at baseline, cycle 4 day 1, and cycle 7 day 1. The samples were taken from a phase I, first-in-human, multicenter, open-label dose-escalation trial of ivuxolimab. Adults with locally advanced or metastatic head and neck squamous cell, hepatocellular, melanoma or renal cell carcinoma were enrolled in the trial. CD4+ and CD8+ T cells were sorted separately from peripheral blood before TCR sequencing. In the germline V gene, CDR1 corresponds to SGHTA and CDR2 to FQGNSA. From the cysteine up to the phenylalanine, the CDR3 has a length of 14 residues. Only the CDR3 portion is preserved as DNA: 42 bases, with reading frame beginning at the first base. A distance of 14 bases separates the germline ends of V and J, which lose 5 bases and 4 bases respectively.

On this clone itself: Its antigen is not yet known. No much larger clone exists at a distance of one base, and base qualities are not known.

Genomic DNA was extracted from sorted cells for sequencing of the TCRbeta CDR3 region. The immunoSEQ Assay was used to sequence the TCRbeta CDR3 regions. TCRdb obtained this table from immuneACCESS and retained in-frame rearrangements with V and J assigned. These tables miss some clones; where compared with another copy, unresolved V genes account for less than half of the shortfall, and the remainder is unexplained. Within this sample are over 100,000 clones, with roughly nine tenths of them counted one time only. Roughly 0.59% of the sample is held by the ten biggest clonotypes. The chain links TRBV7-2 with TRBJ1-2, with no D gene named confidently. The source is an adult with an advanced solid tumor such as melanoma, head and neck, liver or kidney cancer. This specimen was CD4+ or CD8+ T cells sorted from blood, taken in a trial of the OX40 agonist ivuxolimab. CDR3 region: CASSRDKMIYGYTF. The nucleotides read TGTGCCAGCAGCCGAGACAAGATGATCTATGGCTACACCTTC.